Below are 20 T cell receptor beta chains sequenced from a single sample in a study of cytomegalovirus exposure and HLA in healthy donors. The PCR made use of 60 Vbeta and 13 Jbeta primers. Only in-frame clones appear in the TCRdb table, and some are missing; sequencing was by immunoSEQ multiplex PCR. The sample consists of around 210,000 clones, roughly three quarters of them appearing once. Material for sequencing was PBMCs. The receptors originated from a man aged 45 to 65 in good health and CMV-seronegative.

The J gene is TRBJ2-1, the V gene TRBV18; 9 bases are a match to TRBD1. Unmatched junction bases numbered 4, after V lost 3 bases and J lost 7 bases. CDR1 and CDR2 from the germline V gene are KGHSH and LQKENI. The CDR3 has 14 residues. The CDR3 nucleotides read TGTGCCAGCTCACCGGGACAGGGACGTAATGAGCAGTTCTTC. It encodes CASSPGQGRNEQFF.

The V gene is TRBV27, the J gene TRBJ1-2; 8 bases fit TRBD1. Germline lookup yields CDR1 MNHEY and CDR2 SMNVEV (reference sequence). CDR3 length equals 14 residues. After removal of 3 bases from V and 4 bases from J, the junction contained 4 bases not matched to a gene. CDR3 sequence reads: CASSLGTGGYGYTF. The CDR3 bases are TGTGCCAGCAGTTTGGGGACAGGTGGCTATGGCTACACCTTC.

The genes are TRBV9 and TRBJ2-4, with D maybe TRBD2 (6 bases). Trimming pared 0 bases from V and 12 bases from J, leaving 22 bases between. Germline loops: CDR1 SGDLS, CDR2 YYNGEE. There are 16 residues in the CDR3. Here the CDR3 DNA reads TGTGCCAGCAGCGTAGATCAGCAACTAGCTAGGGGCAGTCAGTACTTC. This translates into CASSVDQQLARGSQYF.

CDR3 amino acids: CASSSGRQTQYF. CDR3 DNA sequence: TGTGCCAGCAGCTCGGGGAGGCAGACCCAGTACTTC. V gene TRBV7-2 combines with J gene TRBJ2-5; TRBD2 might be the D (6 bases). Trimming took off 4 bases at V and 6 bases at J, with 9 bases between the two ends. This CDR3 spans 12 amino acids. Germline CDR1 reads SGHTA; CDR2 reads FQGNSA.

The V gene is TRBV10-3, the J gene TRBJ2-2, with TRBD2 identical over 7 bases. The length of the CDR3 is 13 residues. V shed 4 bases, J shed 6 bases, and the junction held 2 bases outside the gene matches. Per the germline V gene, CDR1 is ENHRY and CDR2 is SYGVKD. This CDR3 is CAISASGAGELFF. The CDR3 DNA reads TGTGCCATCAGTGCCAGCGGGGCCGGGGAGCTGTTTTTT.

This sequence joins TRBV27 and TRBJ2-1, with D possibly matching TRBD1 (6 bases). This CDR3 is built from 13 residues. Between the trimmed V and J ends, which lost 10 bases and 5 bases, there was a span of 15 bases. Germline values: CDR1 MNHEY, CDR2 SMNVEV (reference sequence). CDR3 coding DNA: TGTGCCACCACAAAGGGACAAAACAATGAGCAGTTCTTC. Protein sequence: CATTKGQNNEQFF.

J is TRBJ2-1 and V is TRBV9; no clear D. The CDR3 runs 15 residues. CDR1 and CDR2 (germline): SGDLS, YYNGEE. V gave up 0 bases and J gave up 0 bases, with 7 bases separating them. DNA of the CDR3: TGTGCCAGCAGCGTAGGAGCGCCCTCCTACAATGAGCAGTTCTTC. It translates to CASSVGAPSYNEQFF.

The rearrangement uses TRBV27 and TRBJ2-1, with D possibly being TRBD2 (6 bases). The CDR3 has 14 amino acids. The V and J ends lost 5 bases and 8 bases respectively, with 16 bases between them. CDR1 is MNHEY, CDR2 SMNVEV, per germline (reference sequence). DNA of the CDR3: TGTGCCAGCAGTCCTAGACTAGTTTCCCATGAGCAGTTCTTC. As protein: CASSPRLVSHEQFF.

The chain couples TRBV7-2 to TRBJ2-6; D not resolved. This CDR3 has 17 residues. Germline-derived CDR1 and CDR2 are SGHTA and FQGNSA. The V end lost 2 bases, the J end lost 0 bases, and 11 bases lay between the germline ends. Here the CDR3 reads CASSLSATLSGANVLTF. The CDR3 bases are TGTGCCAGCAGCTTAAGCGCTACCCTCTCTGGGGCCAACGTCCTGACTTTC.

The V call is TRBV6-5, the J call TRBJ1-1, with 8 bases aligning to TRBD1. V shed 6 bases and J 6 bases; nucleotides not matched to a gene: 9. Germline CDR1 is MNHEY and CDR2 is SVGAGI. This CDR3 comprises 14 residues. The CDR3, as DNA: TGTGCCAGCAGCCCTCGGACAGGGAGAGCTGAAGCTTTCTTT. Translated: CASSPRTGRAEAFF.

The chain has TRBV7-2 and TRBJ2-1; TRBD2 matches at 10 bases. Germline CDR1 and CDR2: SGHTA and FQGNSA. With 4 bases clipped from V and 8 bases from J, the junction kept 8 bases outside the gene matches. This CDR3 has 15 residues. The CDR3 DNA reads TGTGCCAGCAGCTCCCCACAGCGGGAGGGCCATGAGCAGTTCTTC. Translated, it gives CASSSPQREGHEQFF.

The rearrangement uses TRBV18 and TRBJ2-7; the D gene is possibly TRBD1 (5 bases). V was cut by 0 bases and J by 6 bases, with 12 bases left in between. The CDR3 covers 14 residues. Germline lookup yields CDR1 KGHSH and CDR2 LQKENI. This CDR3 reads CASSPPNRSGEQYF. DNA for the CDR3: TGTGCCAGCTCACCACCGAACAGGAGTGGCGAGCAGTACTTC.

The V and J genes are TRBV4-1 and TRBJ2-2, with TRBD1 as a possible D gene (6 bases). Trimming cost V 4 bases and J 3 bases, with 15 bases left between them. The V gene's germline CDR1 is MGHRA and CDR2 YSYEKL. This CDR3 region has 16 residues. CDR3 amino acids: CASSRAVQGYTGELFF. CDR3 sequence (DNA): TGCGCCAGCAGCCGAGCCGTTCAGGGGTACACCGGGGAGCTGTTTTTT.

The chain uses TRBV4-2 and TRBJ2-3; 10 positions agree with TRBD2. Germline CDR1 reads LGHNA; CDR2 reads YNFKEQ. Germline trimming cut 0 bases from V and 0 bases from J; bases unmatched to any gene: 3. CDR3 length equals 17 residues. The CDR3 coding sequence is TGTGCCAGCAGCCAAGAGTTAGCGGGAGGTAGCACAGATACGCAGTATTTT. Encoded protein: CASSQELAGGSTDTQYF.

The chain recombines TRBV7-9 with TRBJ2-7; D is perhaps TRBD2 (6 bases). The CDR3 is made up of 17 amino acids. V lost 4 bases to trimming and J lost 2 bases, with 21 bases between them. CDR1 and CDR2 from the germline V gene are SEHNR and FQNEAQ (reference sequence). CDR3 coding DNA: TGTGCCAGCAGCTATCACCTTGGCGGGGAAGACCCCTACGAGCAGTACTTC. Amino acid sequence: CASSYHLGGEDPYEQYF. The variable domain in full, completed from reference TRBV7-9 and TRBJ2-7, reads DTGVSQNPRHKITKRGQNVTFRCDPISEHNRLYWYRQTLGQGPEFLTYFQNEAQLEKSRLLSDRFSAERPKGSFSTLEIQRTEQGDSAMYLCASSYHLGGEDPYEQYFGPGTRLTVT.

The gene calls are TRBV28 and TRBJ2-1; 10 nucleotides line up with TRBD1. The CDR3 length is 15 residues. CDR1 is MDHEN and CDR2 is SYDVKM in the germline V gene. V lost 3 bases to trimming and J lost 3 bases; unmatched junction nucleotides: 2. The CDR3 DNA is TGTGCCAGCAGTTTCCGGGACAGGGGCTACAATGAGCAGTTCTTC. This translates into CASSFRDRGYNEQFF.

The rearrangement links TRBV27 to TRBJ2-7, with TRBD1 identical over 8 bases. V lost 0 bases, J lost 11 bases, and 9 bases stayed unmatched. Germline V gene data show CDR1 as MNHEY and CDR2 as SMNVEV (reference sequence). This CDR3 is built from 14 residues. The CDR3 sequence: CASSLSPWTGREYF. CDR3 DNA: TGTGCCAGCAGTTTATCCCCCTGGACAGGGCGTGAGTACTTC.

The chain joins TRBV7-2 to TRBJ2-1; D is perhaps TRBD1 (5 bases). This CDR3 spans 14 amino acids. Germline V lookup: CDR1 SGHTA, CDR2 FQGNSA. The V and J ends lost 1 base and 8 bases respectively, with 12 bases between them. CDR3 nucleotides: TGTGCCAGCAGCTTAGGGAGCGCAGGGTATGAGCAGTTCTTC. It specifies CASSLGSAGYEQFF.

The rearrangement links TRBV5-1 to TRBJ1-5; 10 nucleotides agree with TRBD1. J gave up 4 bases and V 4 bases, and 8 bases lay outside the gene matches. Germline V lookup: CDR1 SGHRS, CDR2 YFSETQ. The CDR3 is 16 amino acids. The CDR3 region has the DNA TGCGCCAGCAGCAAAGACGGGACAGGGGTTAATCAGCCCCAGCATTTT. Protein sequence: CASSKDGTGVNQPQHF.

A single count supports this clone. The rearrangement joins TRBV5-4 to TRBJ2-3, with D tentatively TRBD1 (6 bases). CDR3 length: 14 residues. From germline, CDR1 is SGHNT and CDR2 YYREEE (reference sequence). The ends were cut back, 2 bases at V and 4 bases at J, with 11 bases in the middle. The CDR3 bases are TGTGCCAGCAGCTTAAGGACAGAAGCAGATACGCAGTATTTT. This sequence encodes CASSLRTEADTQYF.